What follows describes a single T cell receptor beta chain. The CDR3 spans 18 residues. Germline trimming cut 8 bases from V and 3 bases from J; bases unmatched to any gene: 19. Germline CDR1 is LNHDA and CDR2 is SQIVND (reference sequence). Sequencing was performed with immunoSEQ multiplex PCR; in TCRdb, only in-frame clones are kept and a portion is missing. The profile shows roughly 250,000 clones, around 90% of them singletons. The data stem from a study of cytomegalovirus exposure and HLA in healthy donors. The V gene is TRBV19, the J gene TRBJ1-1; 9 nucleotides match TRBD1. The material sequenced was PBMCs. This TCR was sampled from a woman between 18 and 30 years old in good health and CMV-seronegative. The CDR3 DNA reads TGTGCCAGTTCAGGGGGACGGGGACAGGGTTCTTGGGACACTGAAGCTTTCTTT. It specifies CASSGGRGQGSWDTEAFF.